The T cell receptor (beta chain) under discussion was sequenced for a study of human CD8 memory T cell subsets. Study results and caveats: This study sequenced only the T cell receptor beta chains and no others.

It was by negative magnetic separation that total CD8+ T cells were enriched. A remark on this clonotype: The target antigen is unknown.

Preparation of the TCR beta libraries relied on UMI-labeled 5' RACE. TCRdb reprocessed the 5' RACE reads, with one entry per CDR3 protein and no DNA. The sample data list about 9,200 distinct CDR3 sequences. From germline, CDR1 is DFQATT and CDR2 SNEGSKA (reference sequence). This CDR3 spans 15 amino acids. The source material was CD8+ stem-like memory T cells (TSCM and TCM) sorted from PBMCs. Subset denoted: stem-like memory CD8 T cells (TSTEM), CCR7+ PD-1- TIGIT-. The TCR originated in a human donor in good health. The rearrangement links TRBV20-1 to TRBJ1-2; TCRdb's D gene call, TRBD1, goes unchecked for lack of DNA. The CDR3 here is CSARSPGQVDYGYTF.